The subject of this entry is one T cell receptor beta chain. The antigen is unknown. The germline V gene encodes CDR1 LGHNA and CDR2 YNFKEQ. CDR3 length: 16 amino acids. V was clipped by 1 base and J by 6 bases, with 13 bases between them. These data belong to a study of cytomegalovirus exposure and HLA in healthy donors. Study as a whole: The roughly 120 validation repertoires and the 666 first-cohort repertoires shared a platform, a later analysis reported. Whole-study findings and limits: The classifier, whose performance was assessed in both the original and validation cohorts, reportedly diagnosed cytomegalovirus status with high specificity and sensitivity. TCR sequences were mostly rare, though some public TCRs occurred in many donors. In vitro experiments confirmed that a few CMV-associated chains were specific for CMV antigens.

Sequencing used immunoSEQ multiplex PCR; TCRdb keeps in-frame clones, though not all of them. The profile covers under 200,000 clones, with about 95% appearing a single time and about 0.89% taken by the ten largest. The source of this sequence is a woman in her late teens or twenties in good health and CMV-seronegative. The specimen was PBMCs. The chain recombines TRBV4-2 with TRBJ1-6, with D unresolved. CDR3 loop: CASSQVAERANSPLHF. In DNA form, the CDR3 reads TGTGCCAGCAGCCAAGTTGCGGAGAGGGCTAATTCACCCCTCCACTTT.